A selection of T cell receptor beta chains follows, all from one sample in a study of T-cell reconstitution after alpha-beta-depleted transplantation in children. TCRdb called the PCR reads again in MiXCR, with one record for every CDR3 protein. Seen here are 200,000 to 300,000 distinct CDR3 sequences, more than 20% observed once, and the top ten hold about 2.8%. Sequences were derived from PBMCs, sampled before TCRalphabeta/CD19-depleted stem cell transplant. The source is a girl aged 2 to 10 with Fanconi anemia, due to receive a stem cell transplant. Each CDR3 is given with its conserved first and last residue. D genes are given only for firm matches. Clone size is given for some rows only: seen once, a few or many times, or a class if the clone is expanded.

size: -
V: TRBV7-3
D: -
J: TRBJ2-3
CDR3: CASSLWEADTQYF
DNA: TGTGCCAGCAGCTTATGGGAAGCAGATACGCAGTATTTT

size: -
V: TRBV5-1
D: TRBD1
J: TRBJ2-1
CDR3: CASRIPYRGYNEQFF
DNA: TGCGCCAGCAGGATTCCTTACAGGGGATACAATGAGCAGTTCTTC

size: many
V: TRBV5-1
D: -
J: TRBJ2-1
CDR3: CASSLYGTEYNEQFF
DNA: TGCGCCAGCAGCTTGTACGGGACGGAATACAATGAGCAGTTCTTC

size: many
V: TRBV29-1
D: TRBD1
J: TRBJ2-2
CDR3: CSVVPQGADTGELFF
DNA: TGCAGCGTTGTTCCCCAGGGGGCGGACACCGGGGAGCTGTTTTTT

size: -
V: TRBV20-1
D: -
J: TRBJ1-6
CDR3: CSAERGNSPLHF
DNA: TGCAGTGCGGAGCGGGGTAATTCACCCCTCCACTTT

size: -
V: TRBV4-2
D: TRBD2
J: TRBJ2-2
CDR3: CASSQWGLAGGSGELFF
DNA: TGTGCCAGCAGCCAGTGGGGACTAGCGGGGGGGTCTGGGGAGCTGTTTTTT

size: many
V: TRBV28
D: -
J: TRBJ1-2
CDR3: CASNSYFTRPPREDYGYTF
DNA: TGTGCCAGCAATTCATACTTCACTCGACCGCCAAGGGAGGACTATGGCTACACCTTC

size: -
V: TRBV20-1
D: -
J: TRBJ2-2
CDR3: CSAPVIYTGELFF
DNA: TGCAGTGCTCCCGTGATTTACACCGGGGAGCTGTTTTTT

size: few
V: TRBV9
D: -
J: TRBJ2-2
CDR3: CASSVSGNPSFTGELFF
DNA: TGTGCCAGCAGCGTATCGGGGAACCCCTCCTTCACCGGGGAGCTGTTTTTT

size: -
V: TRBV7-3
D: -
J: TRBJ2-1
CDR3: CASSLLGREQFF
DNA: TGTGCCAGCAGCTTATTGGGCAGGGAGCAGTTCTTC

size: -
V: TRBV11-2
D: -
J: TRBJ2-1
CDR3: CASSLDISSYNEQFF
DNA: TGTGCCAGCAGCTTAGACATTAGCTCCTACAATGAGCAGTTCTTC

size: few
V: TRBV20-1
D: TRBD1
J: TRBJ1-5
CDR3: CSAHPPTGASNQPQHF
DNA: TGCAGTGCTCATCCCCCGACAGGGGCCTCCAATCAGCCCCAGCATTTT

size: -
V: TRBV20-1
D: -
J: TRBJ2-3
CDR3: CSASENRDTQYF
DNA: TGCAGTGCTAGCGAAAACCGAGATACGCAGTATTTT